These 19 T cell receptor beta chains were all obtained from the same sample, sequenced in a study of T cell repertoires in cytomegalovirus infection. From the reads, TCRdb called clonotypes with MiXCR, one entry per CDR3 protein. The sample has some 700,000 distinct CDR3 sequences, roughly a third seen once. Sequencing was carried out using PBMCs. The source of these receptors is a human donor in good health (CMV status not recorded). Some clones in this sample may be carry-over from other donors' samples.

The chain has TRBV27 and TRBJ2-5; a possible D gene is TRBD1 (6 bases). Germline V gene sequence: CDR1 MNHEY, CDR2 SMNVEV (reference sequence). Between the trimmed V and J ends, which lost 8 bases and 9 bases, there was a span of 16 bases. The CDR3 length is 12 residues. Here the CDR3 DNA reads TGTGCCAGCGGAATTGACAGACAGGCCCAGTACTTC. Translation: CASGIDRQAQYF.

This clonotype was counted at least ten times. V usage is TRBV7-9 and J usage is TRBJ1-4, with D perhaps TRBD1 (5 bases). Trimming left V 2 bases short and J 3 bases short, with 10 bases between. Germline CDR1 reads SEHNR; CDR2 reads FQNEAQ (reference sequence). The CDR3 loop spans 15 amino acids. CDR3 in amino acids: CASSLSEQANEKLFF. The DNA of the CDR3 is TGTGCCAGCAGCTTATCTGAACAGGCTAATGAAAAACTGTTTTTT.

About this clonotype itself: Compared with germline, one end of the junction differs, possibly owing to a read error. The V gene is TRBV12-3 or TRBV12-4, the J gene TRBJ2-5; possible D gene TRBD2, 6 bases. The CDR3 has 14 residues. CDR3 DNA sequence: TGTGCCACCAGTTCGCCAACTCGGGGGGAGACCCAGTACTTC. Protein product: CATSSPTRGETQYF.

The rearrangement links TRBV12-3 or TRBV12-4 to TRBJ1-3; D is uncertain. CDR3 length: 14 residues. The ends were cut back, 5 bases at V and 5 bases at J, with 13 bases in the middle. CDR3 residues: CASSIHLKRNTIYF. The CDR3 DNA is TGTGCCAGCAGTATCCATCTAAAGCGAAACACCATATATTTT.

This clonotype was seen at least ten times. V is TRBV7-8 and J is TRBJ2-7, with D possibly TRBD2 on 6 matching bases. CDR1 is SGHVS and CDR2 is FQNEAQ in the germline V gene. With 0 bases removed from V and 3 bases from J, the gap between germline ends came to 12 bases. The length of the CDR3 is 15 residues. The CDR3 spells CASSLAGGGIYEQYF. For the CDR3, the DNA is TGTGCCAGCAGCTTAGCGGGAGGCGGGATCTACGAGCAGTACTTC. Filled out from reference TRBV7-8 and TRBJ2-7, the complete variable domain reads GAGVSQSPRYKVAKRGQDVALRCDPISGHVSLFWYQQALGQGPEFLTYFQNEAQLDKSGLPSDRFFAERPEGSVSTLKIQRTQQEDSAVYLCASSLAGGGIYEQYFGPGTRLTVT.

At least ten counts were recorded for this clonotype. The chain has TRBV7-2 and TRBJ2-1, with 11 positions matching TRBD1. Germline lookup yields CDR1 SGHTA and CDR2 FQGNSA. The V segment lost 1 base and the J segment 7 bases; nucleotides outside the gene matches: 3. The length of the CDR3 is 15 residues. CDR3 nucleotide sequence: TGTGCCAGCAGCTTAGGGACAGGGGGCCTAAATGAGCAGTTCTTC. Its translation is CASSLGTGGLNEQFF.

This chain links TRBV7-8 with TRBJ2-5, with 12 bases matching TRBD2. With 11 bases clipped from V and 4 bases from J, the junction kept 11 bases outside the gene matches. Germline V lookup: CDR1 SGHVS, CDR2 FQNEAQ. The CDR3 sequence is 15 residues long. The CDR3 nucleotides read TGTGCCGGCGTAAGACTAGCGGGAGTATTAGAGACCCAGTACTTC. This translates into CAGVRLAGVLETQYF.

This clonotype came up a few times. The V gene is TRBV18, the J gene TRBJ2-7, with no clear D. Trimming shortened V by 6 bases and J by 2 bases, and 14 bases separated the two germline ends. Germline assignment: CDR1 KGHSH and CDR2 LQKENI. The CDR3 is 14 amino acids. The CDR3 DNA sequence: TGTGCCAGCTCCATGGGCGCAGAAACCTACGAGCAGTACTTC. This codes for CASSMGAETYEQYF.

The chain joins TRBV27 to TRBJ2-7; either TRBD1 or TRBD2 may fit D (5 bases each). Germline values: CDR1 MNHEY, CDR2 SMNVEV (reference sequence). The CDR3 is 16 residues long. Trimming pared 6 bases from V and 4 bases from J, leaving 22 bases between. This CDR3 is CASSPSWGTVTYEQYF. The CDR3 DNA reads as TGTGCCAGCAGCCCCTCGTGGGGGACCGTTACTTACGAGCAGTACTTC.

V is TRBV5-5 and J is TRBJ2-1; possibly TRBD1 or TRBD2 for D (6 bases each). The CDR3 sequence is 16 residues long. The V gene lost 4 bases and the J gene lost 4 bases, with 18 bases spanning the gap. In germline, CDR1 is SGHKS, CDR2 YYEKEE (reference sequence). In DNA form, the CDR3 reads TGTGCCAGCAGCGCTACTAGGGGGGCCGCTTACAATGAGCAGTTCTTC. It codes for CASSATRGAAYNEQFF.

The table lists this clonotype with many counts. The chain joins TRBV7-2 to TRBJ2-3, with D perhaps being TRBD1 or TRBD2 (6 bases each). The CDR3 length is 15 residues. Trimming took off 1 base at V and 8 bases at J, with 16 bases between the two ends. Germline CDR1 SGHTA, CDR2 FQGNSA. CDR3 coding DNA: TGTGCCAGCAGCTTAGGGGGGGCAGGAAGTGTTACGCAGTATTTT. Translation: CASSLGGAGSVTQYF.

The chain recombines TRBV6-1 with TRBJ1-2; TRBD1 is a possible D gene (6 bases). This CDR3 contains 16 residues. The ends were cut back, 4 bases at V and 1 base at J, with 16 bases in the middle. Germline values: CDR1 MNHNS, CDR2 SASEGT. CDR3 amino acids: CASSGWEGGYNYGYTF. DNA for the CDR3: TGTGCCAGCAGTGGTTGGGAGGGGGGGTATAACTATGGCTACACCTTC.

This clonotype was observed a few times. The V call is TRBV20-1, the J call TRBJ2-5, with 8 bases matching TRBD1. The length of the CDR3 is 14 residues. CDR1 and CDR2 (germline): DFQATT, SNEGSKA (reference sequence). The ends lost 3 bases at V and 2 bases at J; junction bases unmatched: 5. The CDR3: CSASRGQAQETQYF. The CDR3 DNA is TGCAGTGCTAGCCGGGGACAGGCTCAAGAGACCCAGTACTTC.

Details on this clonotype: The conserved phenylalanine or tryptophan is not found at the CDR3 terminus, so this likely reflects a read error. The CDR3, as DNA: TGTGCCAGCAGCCCGAGGACGGGGGCCCGTGGGGATGAGCAGTTCGTC. Its protein is CASSPRTGARGDEQFV. The chain recombines TRBV7-6 with TRBJ2-1, with D perhaps matching TRBD1 or TRBD2 (6 bases each). This CDR3 contains 16 residues. The V and J ends lost 5 bases and 8 bases respectively, with 22 bases between them. CDR1 and CDR2 (germline): SGHVS, FNYEAQ.

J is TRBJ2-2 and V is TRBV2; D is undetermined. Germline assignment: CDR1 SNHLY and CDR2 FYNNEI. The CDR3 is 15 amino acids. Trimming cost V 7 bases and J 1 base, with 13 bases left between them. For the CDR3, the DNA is TGTGCCAGCATACTCGACTCTGGGAACACCGGGGAGCTGTTTTTT. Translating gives CASILDSGNTGELFF.

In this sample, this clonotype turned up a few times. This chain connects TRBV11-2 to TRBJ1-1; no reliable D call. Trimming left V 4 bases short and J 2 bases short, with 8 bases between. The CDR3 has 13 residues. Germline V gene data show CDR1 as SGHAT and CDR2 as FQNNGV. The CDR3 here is CASSSAYNTEAFF. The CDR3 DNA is TGTGCCAGCAGCTCAGCATATAACACTGAAGCTTTCTTT.

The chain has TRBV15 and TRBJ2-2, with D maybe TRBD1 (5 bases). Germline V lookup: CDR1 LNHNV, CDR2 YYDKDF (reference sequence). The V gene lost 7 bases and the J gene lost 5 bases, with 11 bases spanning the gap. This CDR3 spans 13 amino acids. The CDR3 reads CATIRVLTGELFF. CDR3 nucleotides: TGTGCCACCATCAGGGTTTTAACCGGGGAGCTGTTTTTT. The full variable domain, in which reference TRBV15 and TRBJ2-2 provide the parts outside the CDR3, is DAMVIQNPRYQVTQFGKPVTLSCSQTLNHNVMYWYQQKSSQAPKLLFHYYDKDFNNEADTPDNFQSRRPNTSFCFLDIRSPGLGDTAMYLCATIRVLTGELFFGEGSRLTVL.

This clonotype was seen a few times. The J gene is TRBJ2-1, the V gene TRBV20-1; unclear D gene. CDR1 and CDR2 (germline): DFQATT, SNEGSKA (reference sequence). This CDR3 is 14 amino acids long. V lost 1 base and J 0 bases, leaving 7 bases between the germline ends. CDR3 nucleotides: TGCAGTGCTAGAGCCCATTACTCCTACAATGAGCAGTTCTTC. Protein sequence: CSARAHYSYNEQFF.

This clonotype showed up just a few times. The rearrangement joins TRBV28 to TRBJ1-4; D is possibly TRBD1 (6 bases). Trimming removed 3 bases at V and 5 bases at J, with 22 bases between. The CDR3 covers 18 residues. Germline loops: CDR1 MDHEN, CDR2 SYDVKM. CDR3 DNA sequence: TGTGCCAGCAGTTTTATATTCGGGACCGGACAGTGGAATGAAAAACTGTTTTTT. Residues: CASSFIFGTGQWNEKLFF.